The 27 T cell receptor beta chains given below trace back to one sample, sequenced in a study of cytomegalovirus exposure and HLA in healthy donors. It was with 60 Vbeta and 13 Jbeta primers that the PCR ran. The method was immunoSEQ multiplex PCR; TCRdb's version includes in-frame clones alone and lacks a portion of them. The sample carries fewer than 100,000 clones, roughly three quarters recorded once. The specimen was PBMCs. Source of these receptors: a woman aged 55-69 years in good health and CMV-seronegative.

J is TRBJ2-7 and V is TRBV27, with 11 positions matching TRBD1. The CDR3 contains 14 residues. J gave up 4 bases and V 2 bases, and 1 base lay outside the gene matches. Germline CDR1 reads MNHEY; CDR2 reads SMNVEV (reference sequence). CDR3 sequence (DNA): TGTGCCAGCAGTTTAAGGGACAGGGGGTACGAGCAGTACTTC. As protein: CASSLRDRGYEQYF.

This chain joins TRBV6-1 and TRBJ1-3; TRBD1 matches at 8 bases. The length of the CDR3 is 18 residues. J was trimmed by 3 bases and V by 6 bases; bases with no gene match: 16. Germline V gives CDR1 MNHNS, CDR2 SASEGT. The CDR3 loop reads CASREQGVVTLDGNTIYF. The DNA for the CDR3 is TGTGCCAGCAGAGAACAGGGGGTTGTTACTCTAGATGGAAACACCATATATTTT.

The genes are TRBV7-9 and TRBJ1-1; D ambiguous. V was cut by 2 bases and J by 0 bases, with 7 bases left in between. The germline V gene encodes CDR1 SEHNR and CDR2 FQNEAQ (reference sequence). This CDR3 spans 14 amino acids. The CDR3 spells CASSLFLLNTEAFF. As DNA, the CDR3 is TGTGCCAGCAGCTTATTTCTCCTGAACACTGAAGCTTTCTTT.

The CDR3 sequence: CASSLGGGATEAFF. The CDR3 region has the DNA TGCGCCAGCAGCCTAGGCGGGGGTGCCACTGAAGCTTTCTTT. The rearrangement links TRBV5-1 to TRBJ1-1, with D perhaps matching TRBD1 (5 bases). This CDR3 has 14 amino acids. Germline V lookup: CDR1 SGHRS, CDR2 YFSETQ. The V gene lost 4 bases and the J gene lost 4 bases, with 14 bases spanning the gap.

The J gene is TRBJ2-7, the V gene TRBV19; 7 bases are shared with TRBD1. The V gene end was trimmed by 5 bases and the J gene end by 4 bases; junction bases not matched to a gene: 8. The CDR3 totals 14 residues. CDR1 and CDR2 (germline): LNHDA, SQIVND (reference sequence). The CDR3 sequence: CASSRTGIGYEQYF. The CDR3 nucleotides are TGTGCCAGTAGTCGGACAGGAATTGGGTACGAGCAGTACTTC.

V usage is TRBV5-1 and J usage is TRBJ2-3; TRBD1 is a possible D gene (5 bases). Trimming took off 2 bases at V and 0 bases at J, with 10 bases between the two ends. Germline-derived CDR1 and CDR2 are SGHRS and YFSETQ. This CDR3 is built from 15 residues. CDR3 nucleotide sequence: TGCGCCAGCAGCTTAAGGACAAGCAGCACAGATACGCAGTATTTT. This codes for CASSLRTSSTDTQYF.

The chain carries TRBV7-9 and TRBJ1-4, with D tentatively TRBD1 (5 bases). The V end was cut by 1 base, the J end by 5 bases, with 11 bases between. Germline CDR1 and CDR2: SEHNR and FQNEAQ (reference sequence). The CDR3 has 15 residues. CDR3 bases: TGTGCCAGCAGCTTAGGAGACAGCCGCAATGAAAAACTGTTTTTT. Its protein product is CASSLGDSRNEKLFF.

This sequence joins TRBV15 and TRBJ2-1; 12 bases match TRBD2. This CDR3 has 17 residues. V lost 4 bases and J lost 8; bases outside the gene matches: 12. Germline V gives CDR1 LNHNV, CDR2 YYDKDF (reference sequence). The CDR3 nucleotides are TGTGCCACCAGCACCGAAATCGGGCTAGCGGGAGGGGATGAGCAGTTCTTC. Its translation: CATSTEIGLAGGDEQFF.

The chain is built from TRBV7-2 and TRBJ2-1; D is unclear. Trimming took 3 bases from V and 8 from J, leaving 14 bases between them. Germline assignment: CDR1 SGHTA and CDR2 FQGNSA. The CDR3 runs to 14 residues. CDR3 protein: CASSLARVGDEQFF. The DNA for the CDR3 is TGTGCCAGCAGCTTGGCCCGGGTAGGCGATGAGCAGTTCTTC.

V is TRBV7-9 and J is TRBJ1-1; 8 bases fit TRBD1. The junction had 9 bases not matched to a gene; V was cut back by 4 bases and J by 5 bases. CDR1 is SEHNR and CDR2 is FQNEAQ in the germline V gene (reference sequence). The CDR3 runs to 15 residues. CDR3 loop: CASSSTGQGGTEAFF. In DNA, the CDR3 is TGTGCCAGCAGCTCAACAGGACAGGGTGGGACTGAAGCTTTCTTT.

The genes are TRBV19 and TRBJ2-1; TRBD2 matches at 13 bases. This CDR3 is 16 amino acids long. Germline V gene sequence: CDR1 LNHDA, CDR2 SQIVND (reference sequence). Trimming took 1 base from V and 6 from J; bases not matched to a gene: 3. The CDR3 reads CASSIVWTSGGNEQFF. CDR3 coding DNA: TGTGCCAGTAGTATAGTTTGGACTAGCGGGGGCAATGAGCAGTTCTTC.

This chain joins TRBV2 and TRBJ1-5; TRBD1 matches 7 bases. V trimming: 4 bases; J trimming: 0 bases; junction bases outside the gene matches: 9. Germline V gene data show CDR1 as SNHLY and CDR2 as FYNNEI. This CDR3 comprises 17 residues. The CDR3 DNA follows: TGTGCCAGCAGTGCCCTTCGGACAGGAAATAGCAATCAGCCCCAGCATTTT. Its translation: CASSALRTGNSNQPQHF. Combining the CDR3 with reference TRBV2 and TRBJ1-5 gives the whole variable domain EPEVTQTPSHQVTQMGQEVILRCVPISNHLYFYWYRQILGQKVEFLVSFYNNEISEKSEIFDDQFSVERPDGSNFTLKIRSTKLEDSAMYFCASSALRTGNSNQPQHFGDGTRLSIL.

The J gene is TRBJ1-5, the V gene TRBV27; TRBD1 matches at 10 bases. This CDR3 spans 14 amino acids. V was clipped by 5 bases and J by 8 bases; unmatched bases: 6. CDR1 is MNHEY, CDR2 SMNVEV, per germline (reference sequence). In DNA form, the CDR3 reads TGTGCCAGCAGTCCAGGGACAGGGGTGAAGCCCCAGCATTTT. Translated, it gives CASSPGTGVKPQHF.

This clone showed up just once. J is TRBJ2-1 and V is TRBV28, with 11 bases lining up with TRBD2. After removal of 2 bases from V and 7 bases from J, the junction contained 10 bases not matched to a gene. CDR3 length: 17 residues. Per germline, CDR1 MDHEN and CDR2 SYDVKM. In DNA form, the CDR3 reads TGTGCCAGCAGTTTAAGCGGACTAGCGGGTGGTTTAAATGAGCAGTTCTTC. It is translated as CASSLSGLAGGLNEQFF.

The chain recombines TRBV2 with TRBJ1-4; the match to TRBD1 covers 9 bases. The CDR3 totals 16 residues. Germline V gene sequence: CDR1 SNHLY, CDR2 FYNNEI. With 6 bases clipped from V and 3 bases from J, the junction kept 8 bases outside the gene matches. CDR3 coding DNA: TGTGCCAGCAGCAGACAGGGGGTCGCTTCTAATGAAAAACTGTTTTTT. It yields the protein CASSRQGVASNEKLFF.

This sequence joins TRBV2 and TRBJ2-7; 8 nucleotides agree with TRBD2. V was clipped by 6 bases and J by 2 bases; unmatched bases: 9. CDR3 length equals 15 residues. Germline V gene data show CDR1 as SNHLY and CDR2 as FYNNEI. The CDR3 loop is CASSYSGLGAYEQYF. CDR3 DNA sequence: TGTGCCAGCAGCTACTCGGGACTAGGCGCCTACGAGCAGTACTTC.

Concerning this clone itself: Germline and junction disagree at one end, which may indicate a read error. The chain couples TRBV7-9 to TRBJ2-1; 11 bases agree with TRBD2. Per the germline V gene, CDR1 is SEHNR and CDR2 is FQNEAQ (reference sequence). CDR3 length: 16 amino acids. CDR3 amino acids: CSSSTSASGGRDEQFF. For the CDR3, the DNA is TGTTCCAGCAGCACCAGTGCTAGCGGGGGGCGCGATGAGCAGTTCTTC.

The J gene is TRBJ2-1, the V gene TRBV7-8; the match to TRBD2 covers 11 bases. CDR3 length: 15 residues. Trimming cost V 5 bases and J 7 bases; bases outside gene matches: 7. Germline CDR1 is SGHVS and CDR2 is FQNEAQ. The CDR3 DNA is TGTGCCAGCAGCGGGACTAGCGGCCCTTTTAATGAGCAGTTCTTC. Its translation: CASSGTSGPFNEQFF.

A single count supports this clone. The V and J genes are TRBV7-2 and TRBJ2-3; 8 bases line up with TRBD2. The CDR3 spans 15 residues. Germline V gives CDR1 SGHTA, CDR2 FQGNSA. Losses at the gene ends were 5 bases for V and 2 bases for J; bases not matched to a gene: 6. The CDR3 nucleotides are TGTGCCAGCAGCCAAAGCGGGGGACTCACAGATACGCAGTATTTT. The encoded protein is CASSQSGGLTDTQYF.

The chain joins TRBV21-1 to TRBJ2-3; TRBD2, the table's D call, lacks a check against the DNA. TRBV21-1 is tagged as a pseudogene. This CDR3 region has 13 residues. The CDR3, as DNA: TGTGCCAGCAGACTAGTCTGTGGAGATACGCAGTATTTT. It encodes CASRLVCGDTQYF.

The chain combines TRBV7-9 with TRBJ1-1; D unclear. The germline V gene has CDR1 SEHNR and CDR2 FQNEAQ (reference sequence). V shed 3 bases and J shed 0 bases, with 8 bases lying between them. The CDR3 sequence is 14 residues long. The chain's CDR3 is CASSFTEMNTEAFF. CDR3 DNA sequence: TGTGCCAGCAGCTTCACCGAGATGAACACTGAAGCTTTCTTT.

In this sample, this clone turned up once. The rearrangement uses TRBV4-3 and TRBJ2-7, with D possibly TRBD1 on 5 matching bases. Germline CDR1 is LGHNA and CDR2 is YSLEER. V was clipped by 4 bases and J by 3 bases, with 25 bases between them. CDR3 length: 18 residues. CDR3 sequence reads: CASSRNTQATQAHYEQYF. As DNA, the CDR3 is TGCGCCAGCAGCCGGAATACCCAGGCGACACAGGCTCACTACGAGCAGTACTTC.

The rearrangement links TRBV6-1 to TRBJ2-7; D unresolved. Germline V gene lookup returns CDR1 MNHNS and CDR2 SASEGT. The CDR3 sequence is 14 residues long. V lost 5 bases, J lost 0 bases, and 11 bases lay in between. The CDR3 here is CASSYSGSSYEQYF. Here the CDR3 DNA reads TGTGCCAGCAGTTATTCAGGTAGCTCCTACGAGCAGTACTTC.

This sequence joins TRBV6-1 and TRBJ2-7; 9 nucleotides align to TRBD1. V lost 6 bases and J lost 6; bases outside the gene matches: 9. The CDR3 is 14 residues long. Germline assignment: CDR1 MNHNS and CDR2 SASEGT. Here the CDR3 DNA reads TGTGCCAGCAGCTACCCGGGACAGGGTAGCGAGCAGTACTTC. Protein: CASSYPGQGSEQYF.

This CDR3 reads CASSLVPPTGYGGTEAFF. CDR3 coding DNA: TGCGCCAGCAGCTTGGTTCCCCCCACAGGGTATGGAGGCACTGAAGCTTTCTTT. The chain recombines TRBV5-1 with TRBJ1-1; TRBD1 is a possible D gene (6 bases). V dropped 0 bases and J dropped 4 bases, with 22 bases sitting between them. Germline CDR1 SGHRS, CDR2 YFSETQ. This CDR3 is 18 amino acids long. Looking up the rest from reference TRBV5-1 and TRBJ1-1 gives the full variable domain: KAGVTQTPRYLIKTRGQQVTLSCSPISGHRSVSWYQQTPGQGLQFLFEYFSETQRNKGNFPGRFSGRQFSNSRSEMNVSTLELGDSALYLCASSLVPPTGYGGTEAFFGQGTRLTVV.

The V call is TRBV19, the J call TRBJ2-5; no clear D. This CDR3 has 14 residues. Germline-derived CDR1 and CDR2 are LNHDA and SQIVND (reference sequence). V gave up 2 bases and J gave up 1 base, with 8 bases separating them. The CDR3 loop reads CASSISGPQETQYF. Written as DNA, the CDR3 is TGTGCCAGTAGTATATCGGGTCCCCAAGAGACCCAGTACTTC.

This clone was recorded a few times. This rearrangement joins TRBV5-6 to TRBJ1-1; no firm D call. With 4 bases removed from V and 5 bases from J, the gap between germline ends came to 12 bases. Germline V gives CDR1 SGHDT, CDR2 YYEEEE. There are 13 residues in the CDR3. CDR3 sequence (DNA): TGTGCCAGCAGCCTCGCATCGGGTACTGAAGCTTTCTTT. Its translation is CASSLASGTEAFF.